These 26 T cell receptor beta chains came from one sample sequenced in a study of beta chain features in type 1 diabetes. Findings of the study overall: The study found moderately but significantly shorter TCRB CDR3s in all four CD4+ subsets of Type 1 diabetes patients.

Their antigens are not known. As every portion of the isolated RNA was reverse transcribed, the sequencing read expressed TCRB transcripts. The data were produced by immunoSEQ multiplex PCR, yet TCRdb's version contains in-frame clones alone and is incomplete. This repertoire shows 30,000 or so clones, 65% found once; its top ten account for roughly 2.4%. Sequenced input: Tregs from blood. Every receptor here comes from a woman under 40 with type 1 diabetes.

This CDR3 is CSVERDYEQYF. The CDR3 DNA sequence: TGCAGCGTTGAACGGGACTACGAGCAGTACTTC. The genes are TRBV29-1 and TRBJ2-7, with D possibly matching TRBD2 (5 bases). This CDR3 contains 11 residues. V was cut by 2 bases and J by 3 bases, with 5 bases left in between. Germline CDR1 and CDR2: SQVTM and ANQGSEA.

This chain links TRBV11-3 with TRBJ2-1; D may be TRBD1 (9 bases). Trimming cost V 5 bases and J 6 bases, with 17 bases left between them. The CDR3 has 15 residues. Germline V gives CDR1 SGHNT, CDR2 YENEEA. The CDR3 protein is CASSQGTGTSNEQFF. DNA for the CDR3: TGTGCCAGCAGCCAGGGGACAGGGACTAGCAATGAGCAGTTCTTC.

J is TRBJ2-2 and V is TRBV7-8; 7 bases are a match to TRBD1. Germline V lookup: CDR1 SGHVS, CDR2 FQNEAQ. V lost 4 bases and J lost 2; bases outside the gene matches: 4. The CDR3 runs to 15 residues. CDR3 loop: CASSSRDRNTGELFF. DNA of the CDR3: TGTGCCAGCAGCTCCCGGGACAGAAACACCGGGGAGCTGTTTTTT.

This chain links TRBV7-8 with TRBJ2-7, with D perhaps matching TRBD1 (9 bases). Germline V gene lookup returns CDR1 SGHVS and CDR2 FQNEAQ. V lost 4 bases and J lost 3, with 19 bases in between. CDR3 length equals 16 residues. The CDR3 sequence: CASSSGGTGSRYEQYF. CDR3 sequence (DNA): TGTGCCAGCAGCTCGGGGGGGACAGGGTCTCGCTACGAGCAGTACTTC.

In this sample, this clone turned up a few times. This sequence joins TRBV7-9 and TRBJ2-7; 7 bases line up with TRBD1. V lost 6 bases to trimming and J lost 2 bases; unmatched junction nucleotides: 7. CDR1 and CDR2 from the germline V gene are SEHNR and FQNEAQ (reference sequence). This CDR3 is 14 amino acids long. The CDR3: CASSPPGQPYEQYF. CDR3 nucleotide sequence: TGTGCCAGCAGTCCACCGGGACAGCCCTACGAGCAGTACTTC.

On this clone itself: The junction departs from germline at one end; a sequencing error may be responsible. Other DNA sequences in the same sample also yield this CDR3. The chain has TRBV18 and TRBJ2-3, with D possibly TRBD1 on 5 matching bases. The CDR3 length is 14 residues. Germline V gene data show CDR1 as KGHSH and CDR2 as LQKENI. The DNA of the CDR3 is TGCGCCAGCTCACACGACAGTAGCACAGATACGCAGTATTTT. This codes for CASSHDSSTDTQYF.

This sequence joins TRBV5-4 and TRBJ1-4; D perhaps matches TRBD1 (6 bases). CDR3 length: 14 amino acids. V lost 0 bases and J 6 bases, leaving 9 bases between the germline ends. Germline V lookup: CDR1 SGHNT, CDR2 YYREEE (reference sequence). Written as DNA, the CDR3 is TGTGCCAGCAGCTTGGTACAGGGAGATGAAAAACTGTTTTTT. Its translation: CASSLVQGDEKLFF.

CDR3 amino acids: CASSERDRYEQYF. In DNA, the CDR3 is TGTGCCAGCTCAGAGCGGGACAGGTACGAGCAGTACTTC. The rearrangement uses TRBV18 and TRBJ2-7, with D possibly matching TRBD1 (8 bases). CDR3 size: 13 residues. V lost 5 bases to trimming and J lost 4 bases, with 12 bases between them. CDR1 KGHSH and CDR2 LQKENI come from the germline V gene.

The CDR3 nucleotides are TGCAGCGCCCAGGACAGTGCTAGCACAGATACGCAGTATTTT. The encoded protein is CSAQDSASTDTQYF. The chain has TRBV29-1 and TRBJ2-3; weak D call: TRBD1 (6 bases). The V gene lost 7 bases and the J gene lost 0 bases, with 14 bases spanning the gap. There are 14 residues in the CDR3. Germline CDR1 and CDR2: SQVTM and ANQGSEA.

This clone was picked up one time. The chain employs TRBV29-1 and TRBJ2-3; possible D gene TRBD2, 6 bases. The CDR3 totals 13 residues. V was cut by 4 bases and J by 0 bases, with 8 bases left in between. Germline V gene data show CDR1 as SQVTM and CDR2 as ANQGSEA. The CDR3 region is CSVARDSTDTQYF. Here the CDR3 DNA reads TGCAGCGTTGCGCGGGACAGCACAGATACGCAGTATTTT.

The rearrangement links TRBV2 to TRBJ2-4; 7 positions agree with TRBD1. Germline V lookup: CDR1 SNHLY, CDR2 FYNNEI. The CDR3 spans 15 residues. Trimming took 11 bases from V and 6 from J; bases not matched to a gene: 16. CDR3 nucleotides: TGTGCCTCAGCAGTTAACAGGGGCGTTCGAAACATTCAGTACTTC. The encoded protein is CASAVNRGVRNIQYF.

This clone has a handful of counts. The chain combines TRBV10-3 with TRBJ1-3; 7 positions agree with TRBD1. Germline lookup yields CDR1 ENHRY and CDR2 SYGVKD. The ends lost 9 bases at V and 6 bases at J; junction bases unmatched: 8. This CDR3 contains 13 residues. CDR3: CAIRDSVVNTIYF. In nucleotides, the CDR3 is TGTGCCATACGGGACAGCGTTGTAAACACCATATATTTT.

This chain connects TRBV29-1 to TRBJ2-1; the match to TRBD2 covers 9 bases. Trimming took 5 bases from V and 5 from J; bases not matched to a gene: 13. Germline CDR1 reads SQVTM; CDR2 reads ANQGSEA. This CDR3 has 16 residues. The CDR3 sequence: CSVSTPLAGADNEQFF. CDR3 coding DNA: TGCAGCGTTTCGACCCCCTTAGCGGGAGCTGACAATGAGCAGTTCTTC.

The chain has TRBV29-1 and TRBJ2-5; tentatively, D is TRBD1 (6 bases). Trimming took off 5 bases at V and 11 bases at J, with 21 bases between the two ends. Per the germline V gene, CDR1 is SQVTM and CDR2 is ANQGSEA. The CDR3 loop spans 13 amino acids. CDR3 nucleotides: TGCAGCGTTCAGGGGCCCTTTCTTTATGAGCAGTACTTC. Protein product: CSVQGPFLYEQYF.

The genes are TRBV6-1 and TRBJ1-1; weak D call: TRBD1 (5 bases). Trimming pared 7 bases from V and 0 bases from J, leaving 9 bases between. The CDR3 consists of 13 residues. Germline CDR1 is MNHNS and CDR2 is SASEGT. The CDR3 sequence: CASKTVLNTEAFF. CDR3 sequence (DNA): TGTGCCAGCAAGACAGTCCTGAACACTGAAGCTTTCTTT.

V and J are TRBV4-2 and TRBJ2-2; weak D call: TRBD2 (5 bases). Germline CDR1 is LGHNA and CDR2 is YNFKEQ. Deletions cut 0 bases from V and 0 bases from J, with 11 bases between. The CDR3 runs 17 residues. The CDR3 sequence: CASSQDSMGANTGELFF. The CDR3 coding sequence is TGTGCCAGCAGCCAAGATTCGATGGGAGCGAACACCGGGGAGCTGTTTTTT.

The V gene is TRBV7-2, the J gene TRBJ1-4; 7 bases match TRBD1. Germline V gives CDR1 SGHTA, CDR2 FQGNSA. The CDR3 length is 14 residues. V lost 4 bases, J lost 7 bases, and 6 bases stayed unmatched. The CDR3 nucleotides are TGTGCCAGCAGCTCTCAGACAGGGCCTGAAAAACTGTTTTTT. Encoded protein: CASSSQTGPEKLFF.

The chain has TRBV4-1 and TRBJ2-1, with a possible D match to TRBD1 (5 bases). The CDR3 covers 13 residues. CDR1 and CDR2 (germline): MGHRA, YSYEKL. The ends were cut back, 3 bases at V and 7 bases at J, with 10 bases in the middle. This CDR3 reads CASSHSDRNEQFF. The CDR3 nucleotides read TGCGCCAGCAGCCATTCTGACAGAAATGAGCAGTTCTTC.

Remarks on this clone: Germline is not matched at one junction end, which may reflect a read error. The V call is TRBV7-9, the J call TRBJ1-1, with D possibly being TRBD1 (5 bases). The CDR3 runs to 14 residues. Germline values: CDR1 SEHNR, CDR2 FQNEAQ (reference sequence). DNA of the CDR3: TGTGCCAGCACCTTAGGGGAGGTGAACACTGAAGCTTTCTTT. Translated, it gives CASTLGEVNTEAFF.

This clone was counted between two and nine times. This sequence joins TRBV29-1 and TRBJ2-1, with a possible D match to TRBD2 (6 bases). The CDR3 spans 13 residues. Trimming took 6 bases from V and 8 from J, leaving 17 bases between them. CDR1 and CDR2 (germline): SQVTM, ANQGSEA. CDR3 DNA sequence: TGCAGCGTGTCTGGACTGGGGGGATATGAGCAGTTCTTC. It translates to CSVSGLGGYEQFF.

V and J are TRBV5-1 and TRBJ2-3; 9 bases are shared with TRBD1. The CDR3 has 14 residues. V shed 6 bases and J 4 bases; nucleotides not matched to a gene: 6. Germline V CDR1 and CDR2: SGHRS, YFSETQ. CDR3 nucleotide sequence: TGCGCCAGCAAAACAGGGGGCGCAGCAGATACGCAGTATTTT. Translated, it gives CASKTGGAADTQYF. Using reference TRBV5-1 and TRBJ2-3 for the parts outside the CDR3, the full variable domain is KAGVTQTPRYLIKTRGQQVTLSCSPISGHRSVSWYQQTPGQGLQFLFEYFSETQRNKGNFPGRFSGRQFSNSRSEMNVSTLELGDSALYLCASKTGGAADTQYFGPGTRLTVL.

The sample holds a few counts of this clone. The chain links TRBV7-3 to TRBJ2-3; D is uncertain. The CDR3 loop spans 13 amino acids. Germline CDR1 SGHTA, CDR2 FQGTGA. The germline V and J ends were trimmed by 0 bases and 1 base, with 2 bases remaining between them. CDR3 region: CASSLTGTDTQYF. In DNA, the CDR3 is TGTGCCAGCAGCTTAACCGGCACAGATACGCAGTATTTT. The full variable domain, its missing parts supplied by reference TRBV7-3 and TRBJ2-3, is GAGVSQTPSNKVTEKGKYVELRCDPISGHTALYWYRQSLGQGPEFLIYFQGTGAADDSGLPNDRFFAVRPEGSVSTLKIQRTERGDSAVYLCASSLTGTDTQYFGPGTRLTVL.

The CDR3 is CASSPRAGRGTDTQYF. The CDR3 region has the DNA TGTGCCAGCAGCCCAAGAGCAGGGAGGGGCACAGATACGCAGTATTTT. The V call is TRBV28, the J call TRBJ2-3, with 7 bases matching TRBD2. The V segment lost 6 bases and the J segment 1 base; nucleotides outside the gene matches: 10. The CDR3 contains 16 residues. Per germline, CDR1 MDHEN and CDR2 SYDVKM.

The chain employs TRBV18 and TRBJ1-3; D ambiguous. Germline V CDR1 and CDR2: KGHSH, LQKENI. The V end was cut by 3 bases, the J end by 2 bases, with 11 bases between. The CDR3 length is 15 residues. The DNA for the CDR3 is TGTGCCAGCTCACCGGCGGCAGTCACTGGAAACACCATATATTTT. Residues: CASSPAAVTGNTIYF.

The rearrangement uses TRBV19 and TRBJ1-4, with 9 bases fitting TRBD1. Germline values: CDR1 LNHDA, CDR2 SQIVND (reference sequence). The CDR3 loop spans 15 amino acids. J gave up 5 bases and V 6 bases, and 7 bases lay outside the gene matches. CDR3 in DNA: TGTGCCAGTAGCCATGGGGACAGGGCGAATGAAAAACTGTTTTTT. Translated, it gives CASSHGDRANEKLFF.

The rearrangement uses TRBV5-1 and TRBJ2-3; 9 bases are a match to TRBD2. The CDR3 is 15 residues long. Germline-derived CDR1 and CDR2 are SGHRS and YFSETQ. The J segment lost 1 base and the V segment lost 6 bases, leaving 6 bases of the junction unmatched. The CDR3 DNA reads TGCGCCAGCACACTAGCGGGCGACCGCACAGATACGCAGTATTTT. Translated: CASTLAGDRTDTQYF.